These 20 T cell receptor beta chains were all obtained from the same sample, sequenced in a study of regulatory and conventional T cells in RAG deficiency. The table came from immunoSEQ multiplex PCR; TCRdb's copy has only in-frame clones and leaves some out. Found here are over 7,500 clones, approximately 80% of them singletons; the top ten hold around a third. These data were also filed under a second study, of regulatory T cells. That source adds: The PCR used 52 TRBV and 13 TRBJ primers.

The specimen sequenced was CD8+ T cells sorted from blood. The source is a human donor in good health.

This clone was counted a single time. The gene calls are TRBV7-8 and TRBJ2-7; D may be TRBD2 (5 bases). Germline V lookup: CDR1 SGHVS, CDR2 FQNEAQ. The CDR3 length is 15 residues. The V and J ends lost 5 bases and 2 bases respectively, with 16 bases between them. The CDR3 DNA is TGTGCCAGCAGCAGCCGACAAGCACTAGCCTACGAGCAGTACTTC. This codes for CASSSRQALAYEQYF.

DNA for the CDR3: TGTGCCAGCAGCTTGGCTTGGGGCCCTCGAAACACCATATATTTT. It translates to CASSLAWGPRNTIYF. This chain uses TRBV7-6 with TRBJ1-3, with D possibly being TRBD1 (5 bases). Germline V gene sequence: CDR1 SGHVS, CDR2 FNYEAQ. Trimming took 3 bases from V and 5 from J, leaving 14 bases between them. The CDR3 has 15 amino acids. The full variable domain, in which reference TRBV7-6 and TRBJ1-3 provide the parts outside the CDR3, is GAGVSQSPRYKVTKRGQDVALRCDPISGHVSLYWYRQALGQGPEFLTYFNYEAQQDKSGLPNDRFSAERPEGSISTLTIQRTEQRDSAMYRCASSLAWGPRNTIYFGEGSWLTVV.

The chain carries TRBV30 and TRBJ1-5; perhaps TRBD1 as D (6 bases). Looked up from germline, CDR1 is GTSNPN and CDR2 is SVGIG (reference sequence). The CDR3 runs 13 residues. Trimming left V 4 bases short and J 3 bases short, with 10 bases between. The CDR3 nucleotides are TGTGCCTGGACTGGGGACATCAATCAGCCCCAGCATTTT. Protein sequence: CAWTGDINQPQHF. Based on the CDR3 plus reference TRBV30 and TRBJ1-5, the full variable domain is SQTIHQWPATLVQPVGSPLSLECTVEGTSNPNLYWYRQAAGRGLQLLFYSVGIGQISSEVPQNLSASRPQDRQFILSSKKLLLSDSGFYLCAWTGDINQPQHFGDGTRLSIL.

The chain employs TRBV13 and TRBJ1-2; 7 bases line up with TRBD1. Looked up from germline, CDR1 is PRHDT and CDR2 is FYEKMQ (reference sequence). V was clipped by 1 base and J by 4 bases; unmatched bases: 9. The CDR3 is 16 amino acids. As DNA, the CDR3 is TGTGCCAGCAGCTTAGTTGCGTCACAGGGGATCTATGGCTACACCTTC. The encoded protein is CASSLVASQGIYGYTF.

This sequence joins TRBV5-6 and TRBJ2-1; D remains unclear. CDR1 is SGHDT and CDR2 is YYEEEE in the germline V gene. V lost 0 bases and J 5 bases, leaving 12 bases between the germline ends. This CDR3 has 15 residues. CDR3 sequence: CASSLGWARNNEQFF. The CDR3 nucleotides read TGTGCCAGCAGCTTGGGTTGGGCTAGAAACAATGAGCAGTTCTTC.

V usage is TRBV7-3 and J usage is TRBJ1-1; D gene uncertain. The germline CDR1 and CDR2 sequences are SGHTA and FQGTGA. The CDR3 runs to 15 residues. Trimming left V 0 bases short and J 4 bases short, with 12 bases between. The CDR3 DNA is TGTGCCAGCAGCTTAACGGGAGGTTCTGGCACTGAAGCTTTCTTT. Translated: CASSLTGGSGTEAFF.

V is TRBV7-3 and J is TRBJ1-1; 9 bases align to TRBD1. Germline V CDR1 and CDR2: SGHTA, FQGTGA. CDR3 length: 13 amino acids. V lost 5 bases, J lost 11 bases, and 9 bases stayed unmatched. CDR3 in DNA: TGTGCCAGCAGCCTCGGCGGGGGGACAGGGGCTTTCTTT. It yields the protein CASSLGGGTGAFF.

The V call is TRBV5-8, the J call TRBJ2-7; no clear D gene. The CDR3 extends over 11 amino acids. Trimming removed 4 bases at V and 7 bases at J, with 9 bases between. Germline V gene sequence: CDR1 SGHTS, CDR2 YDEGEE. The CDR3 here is CASSQSGEQYF. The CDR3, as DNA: TGTGCCAGCAGCCAATCCGGGGAGCAGTACTTC.

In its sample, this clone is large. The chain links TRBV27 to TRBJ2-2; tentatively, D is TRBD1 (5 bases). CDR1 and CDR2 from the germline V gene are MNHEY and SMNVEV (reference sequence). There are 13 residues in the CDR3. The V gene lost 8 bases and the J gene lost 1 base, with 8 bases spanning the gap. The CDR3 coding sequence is TGTGCCAGCGGACACAGGAACACCGGGGAGCTGTTTTTT. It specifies CASGHRNTGELFF.

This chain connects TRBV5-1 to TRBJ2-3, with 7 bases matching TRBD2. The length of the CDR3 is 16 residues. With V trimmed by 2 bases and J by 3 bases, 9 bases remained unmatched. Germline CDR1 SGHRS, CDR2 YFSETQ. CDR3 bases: TGCGCCAGCAGCTTTGGAGCGGGGCAGGTAACAGATACGCAGTATTTT. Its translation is CASSFGAGQVTDTQYF.

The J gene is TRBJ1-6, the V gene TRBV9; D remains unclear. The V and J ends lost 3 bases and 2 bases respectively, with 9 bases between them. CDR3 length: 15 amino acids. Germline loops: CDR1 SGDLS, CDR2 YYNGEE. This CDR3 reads CASSAETAYNSPLHF. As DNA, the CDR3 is TGTGCCAGCAGCGCTGAGACGGCCTATAATTCACCCCTCCACTTT.

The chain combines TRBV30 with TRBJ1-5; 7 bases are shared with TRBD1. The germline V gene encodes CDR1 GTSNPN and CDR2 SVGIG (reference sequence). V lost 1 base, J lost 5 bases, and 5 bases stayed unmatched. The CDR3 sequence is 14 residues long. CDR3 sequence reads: CAWSGLQGDQPQHF. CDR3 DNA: TGTGCCTGGAGTGGACTTCAGGGGGATCAGCCCCAGCATTTT.

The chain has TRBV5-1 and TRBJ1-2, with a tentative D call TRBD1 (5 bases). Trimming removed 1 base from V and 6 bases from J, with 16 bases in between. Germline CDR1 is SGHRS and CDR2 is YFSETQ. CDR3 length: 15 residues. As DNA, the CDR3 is TGCGCCAGCAGCTTGACTGGGACGCGTTCCCATGGCTACACCTTC. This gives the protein CASSLTGTRSHGYTF.

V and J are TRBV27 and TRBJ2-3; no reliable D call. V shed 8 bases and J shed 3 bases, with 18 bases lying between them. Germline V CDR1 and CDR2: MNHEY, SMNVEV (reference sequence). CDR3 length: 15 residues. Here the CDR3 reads CASSTVHNPTDTQYF. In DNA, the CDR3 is TGTGCCAGCTCGACGGTTCACAACCCGACAGATACGCAGTATTTT.

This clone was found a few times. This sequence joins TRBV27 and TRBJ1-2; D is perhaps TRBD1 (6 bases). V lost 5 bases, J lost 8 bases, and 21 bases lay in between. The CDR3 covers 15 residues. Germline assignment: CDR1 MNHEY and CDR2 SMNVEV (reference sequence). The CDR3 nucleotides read TGTGCCAGCAGTCAGGGACACAAAAGTCAAGCGGGCTACACCTTC. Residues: CASSQGHKSQAGYTF.

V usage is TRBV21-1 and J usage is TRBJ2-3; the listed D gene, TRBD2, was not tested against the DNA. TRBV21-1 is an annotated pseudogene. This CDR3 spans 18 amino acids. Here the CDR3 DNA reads TGTGCCAGCAGCAAAAGGACTAGCGGGAGATTAGGCACAGATACGCAGTATTTT. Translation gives CASSKRTSGRLGTDTQYF.

The chain's CDR3 is CASSPPEGRYEQYF. The DNA of the CDR3 is TGTGCCAGTAGCCCCCCGGAAGGGAGATACGAGCAGTACTTC. The rearrangement links TRBV19 to TRBJ2-7, with a tentative D call TRBD2 (5 bases). This CDR3 is built from 14 residues. V was clipped by 6 bases and J by 4 bases, with 16 bases between them. Germline V gene lookup returns CDR1 LNHDA and CDR2 SQIVND (reference sequence).

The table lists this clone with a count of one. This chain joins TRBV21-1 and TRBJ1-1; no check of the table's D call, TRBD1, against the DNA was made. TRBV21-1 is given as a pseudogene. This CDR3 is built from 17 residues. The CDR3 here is CASSKGGPDRENTEAFF. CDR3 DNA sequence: TGTGCCAGCAGCAAAGGCGGCCCCGACAGGGAGAACACTGAAGCTTTCTTT.

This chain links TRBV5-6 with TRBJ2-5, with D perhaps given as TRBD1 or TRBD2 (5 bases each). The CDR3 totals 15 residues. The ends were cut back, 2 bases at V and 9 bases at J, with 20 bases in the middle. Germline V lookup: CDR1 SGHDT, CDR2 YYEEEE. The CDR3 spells CASSFGRDLIGAQYF. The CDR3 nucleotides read TGTGCCAGCAGCTTTGGCCGGGACCTCATAGGGGCCCAGTACTTC.

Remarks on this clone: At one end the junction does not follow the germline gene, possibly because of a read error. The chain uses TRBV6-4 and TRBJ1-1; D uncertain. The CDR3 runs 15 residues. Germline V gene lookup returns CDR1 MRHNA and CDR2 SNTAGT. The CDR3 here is CASSDSPDSNIEAFF. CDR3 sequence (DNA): TGTGCCAGCAGTGACTCGCCAGATTCGAACATTGAAGCTTTCTTT.